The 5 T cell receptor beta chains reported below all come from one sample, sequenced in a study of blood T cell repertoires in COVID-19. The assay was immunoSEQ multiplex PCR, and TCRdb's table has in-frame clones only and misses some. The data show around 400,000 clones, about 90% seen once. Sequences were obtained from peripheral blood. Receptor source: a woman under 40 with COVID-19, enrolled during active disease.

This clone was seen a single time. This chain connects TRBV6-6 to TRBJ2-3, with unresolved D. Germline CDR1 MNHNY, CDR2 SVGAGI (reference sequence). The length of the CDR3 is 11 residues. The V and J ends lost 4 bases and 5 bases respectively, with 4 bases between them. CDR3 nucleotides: TGTGCCAGCAGTTTGCGAGATACGCAGTATTTT. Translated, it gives CASSLRDTQYF.

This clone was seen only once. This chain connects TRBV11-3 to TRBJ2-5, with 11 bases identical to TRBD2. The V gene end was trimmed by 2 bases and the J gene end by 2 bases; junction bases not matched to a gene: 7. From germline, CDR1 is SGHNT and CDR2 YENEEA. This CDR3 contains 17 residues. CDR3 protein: CASSLTTSGSFQETQYF. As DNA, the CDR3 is TGTGCCAGCAGCTTAACTACTAGCGGGAGCTTTCAAGAGACCCAGTACTTC.

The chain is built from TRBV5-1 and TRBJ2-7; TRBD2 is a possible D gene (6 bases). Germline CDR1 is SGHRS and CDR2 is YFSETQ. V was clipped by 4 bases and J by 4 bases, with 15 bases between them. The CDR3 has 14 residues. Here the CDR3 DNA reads TGCGCCAGCAGCCCTACCGGGACTGGATACGAGCAGTACTTC. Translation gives CASSPTGTGYEQYF.

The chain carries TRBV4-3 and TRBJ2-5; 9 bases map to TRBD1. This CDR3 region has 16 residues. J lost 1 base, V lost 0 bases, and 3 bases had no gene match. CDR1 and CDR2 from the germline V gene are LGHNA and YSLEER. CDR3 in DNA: TGCGCCAGCAGCCAAGATATGGACAGGGGCCAAGAGACCCAGTACTTC. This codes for CASSQDMDRGQETQYF.

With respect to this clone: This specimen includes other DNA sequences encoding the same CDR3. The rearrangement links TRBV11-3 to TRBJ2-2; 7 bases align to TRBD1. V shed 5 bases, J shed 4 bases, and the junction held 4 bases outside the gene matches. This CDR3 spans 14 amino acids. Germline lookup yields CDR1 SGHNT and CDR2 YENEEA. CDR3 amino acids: CASSPRQGTGELFF. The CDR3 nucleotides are TGTGCCAGCAGCCCGAGACAGGGCACCGGGGAGCTGTTTTTT.